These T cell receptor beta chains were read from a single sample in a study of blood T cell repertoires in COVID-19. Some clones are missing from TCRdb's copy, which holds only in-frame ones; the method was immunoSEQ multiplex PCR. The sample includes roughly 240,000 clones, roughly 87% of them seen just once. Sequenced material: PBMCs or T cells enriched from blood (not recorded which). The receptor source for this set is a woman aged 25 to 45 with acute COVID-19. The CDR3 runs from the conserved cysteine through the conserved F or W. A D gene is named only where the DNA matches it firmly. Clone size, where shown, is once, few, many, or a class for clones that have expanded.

CDR3 DNA: TGTGCCAGCAGTTATCTTTCCGGCACCGGGGAGCTGTTTTTT; CDR3 protein: CASSYLSGTGELFF; V gene: TRBV6-2/TRBV6-3; D gene: -; J gene: TRBJ2-2; clone size: -
CDR3 DNA: TGTGCCAGTAGGGTAACCGGGACTAGCACAGATACGCAGTATTTT; CDR3 protein: CASRVTGTSTDTQYF; V gene: TRBV19; D gene: -; J gene: TRBJ2-3; clone size: once
CDR3 DNA: TGTGCCAGCAGCTTAGACAGGGGGGTCCTCTATGGCTACACCTTC; CDR3 protein: CASSLDRGVLYGYTF; V gene: TRBV13; D gene: TRBD1; J gene: TRBJ1-2; clone size: -
CDR3 DNA: TGCGCCAGCAGCCAACAGGGGGGGGTCACAGATACGCAGTATTTT; CDR3 protein: CASSQQGGVTDTQYF; V gene: TRBV5-1; D gene: -; J gene: TRBJ2-3; clone size: -
CDR3 DNA: TGTGCCAGCAGGACGACAGGCCATAACTATGGCTACACCTTC; CDR3 protein: CASRTTGHNYGYTF; V gene: TRBV6-5; D gene: -; J gene: TRBJ1-2; clone size: -
CDR3 DNA: TGCGCCAGCAGCCAAGGTGGACAGGCCGGTTACGAGCAGTACTTC; CDR3 protein: CASSQGGQAGYEQYF; V gene: TRBV4-3; D gene: TRBD1; J gene: TRBJ2-7; clone size: -
CDR3 DNA: TGCGCCAGCAGTAAGACTAGCGGGGGGTTCTCCATATACAATGAGCAGTTCTTC; CDR3 protein: CASSKTSGGFSIYNEQFF; V gene: TRBV5-1; D gene: TRBD2; J gene: TRBJ2-1; clone size: -
CDR3 DNA: TGTGCCATCAGGAACAACAGGGGGCTGTATTATGCCGGGGAGCTGTTTTTT; CDR3 protein: CAIRNNRGLYYAGELFF; V gene: TRBV10-3; D gene: TRBD1; J gene: TRBJ2-2; clone size: -
CDR3 DNA: TGTGCCAGCAGCTTAGAAGTTGGAGATTATCAGCCCCAGCATTTT; CDR3 protein: CASSLEVGDYQPQHF; V gene: TRBV7-2; D gene: -; J gene: TRBJ1-5; clone size: few
CDR3 DNA: TGTGCCAGCAGTGAAGCGTTAGATCAGCCCCAGCATTTT; CDR3 protein: CASSEALDQPQHF; V gene: TRBV6-1; D gene: -; J gene: TRBJ1-5; clone size: -
CDR3 DNA: TGCGCCAGCAGCTTCAAGGGGGACTATGGCTACACCTTC; CDR3 protein: CASSFKGDYGYTF; V gene: TRBV5-1; D gene: -; J gene: TRBJ1-2; clone size: -
CDR3 DNA: TGTGCCAGCAGTTACTCGGGGGCGACTGAAGCTTTCTTT; CDR3 protein: CASSYSGATEAFF; V gene: TRBV6-2/TRBV6-3; D gene: -; J gene: TRBJ1-1; clone size: -
CDR3 DNA: TGTGCCAGTAGCCGCGACTACTCCGGGACAGTCTATGGCTACACCTTC; CDR3 protein: CASSRDYSGTVYGYTF; V gene: TRBV19; D gene: TRBD1; J gene: TRBJ1-2; clone size: -
CDR3 DNA: TGTGCCACCAGCACGGGACAGGGGCCGAGCTATGGCTACACCTTC; CDR3 protein: CATSTGQGPSYGYTF; V gene: TRBV15; D gene: TRBD1; J gene: TRBJ1-2; clone size: -
CDR3 DNA: TGTGCCAGCAGTCCTCGGGGGGGGTCCGGAGAGACCCAGTACTTC; CDR3 protein: CASSPRGGSGETQYF; V gene: TRBV6-6; D gene: TRBD2; J gene: TRBJ2-5; clone size: -
CDR3 DNA: TGTGCCAGTCATAAGACAGGGGTGAACACTGAAGCTTTCTTT; CDR3 protein: CASHKTGVNTEAFF; V gene: TRBV19; D gene: TRBD1; J gene: TRBJ1-1; clone size: -
CDR3 DNA: TGTGCCAGCAGTTTGCTCCGCAGCTATGGCTACACCTTC; CDR3 protein: CASSLLRSYGYTF; V gene: TRBV12-3/TRBV12-4; D gene: -; J gene: TRBJ1-2; clone size: few
CDR3 DNA: TGCGCCAGCAGCGGGGAGGTGGGGGTCCATGGCTACACCTTC; CDR3 protein: CASSGEVGVHGYTF; V gene: TRBV5-1; D gene: -; J gene: TRBJ1-2; clone size: -
CDR3 DNA: TGCGCCAGCAGCTTGGAGGAGGGAAATCTCTACGAGCAGTACTTC; CDR3 protein: CASSLEEGNLYEQYF; V gene: TRBV5-1; D gene: -; J gene: TRBJ2-7; clone size: -
CDR3 DNA: TGTGCCAGCAGTTACGGGGAGGGTGGCTACACCTTC; CDR3 protein: CASSYGEGGYTF; V gene: TRBV6-5; D gene: -; J gene: TRBJ1-2; clone size: -
CDR3 DNA: TGTGCCAGCAGCTCCTATAACGAGGGGGACAATGAGCAGTTCTTC; CDR3 protein: CASSSYNEGDNEQFF; V gene: TRBV5-6; D gene: -; J gene: TRBJ2-1; clone size: -
CDR3 DNA: TGTGCCAGCAGCCAAGATGTGGCGGGGGTTAATGAGCAGTTCTTC; CDR3 protein: CASSQDVAGVNEQFF; V gene: TRBV14; D gene: TRBD2; J gene: TRBJ2-1; clone size: few
CDR3 DNA: TGTGCCAGCGGGAGGGCAGGGGGCAATCAGCCCCAGCATTTT; CDR3 protein: CASGRAGGNQPQHF; V gene: TRBV7-9; D gene: -; J gene: TRBJ1-5; clone size: -
CDR3 DNA: TGTGCCAGCAGCCATTCGGGGGGCCTCAATCAGCCCCAGCATTTT; CDR3 protein: CASSHSGGLNQPQHF; V gene: TRBV7-6; D gene: -; J gene: TRBJ1-5; clone size: once
CDR3 DNA: TGTGCCAGCAGCTCTACAGGGGGGGGCTATGGCTACACCTTC; CDR3 protein: CASSSTGGGYGYTF; V gene: TRBV7-6; D gene: TRBD1; J gene: TRBJ1-2; clone size: -
CDR3 DNA: TGTGCCAGCAGCACATTCCCCGATGAGCAGTTCTTC; CDR3 protein: CASSTFPDEQFF; V gene: TRBV5-4; D gene: -; J gene: TRBJ2-1; clone size: -
CDR3 DNA: TGCGCCAGCAATTTCAGGGGGCTACTCGGGGAGACCCAGTACTTC; CDR3 protein: CASNFRGLLGETQYF; V gene: TRBV10-1; D gene: TRBD1; J gene: TRBJ2-5; clone size: few
CDR3 DNA: TGTGCCAGCAGCTTCCAGGGTAACTATGGCTACACCTTC; CDR3 protein: CASSFQGNYGYTF; V gene: TRBV12-3/TRBV12-4; D gene: -; J gene: TRBJ1-2; clone size: -
CDR3 DNA: TGTGCCAGCAGTAGCCTACAGGGATCCCACGAGCAGTACTTC; CDR3 protein: CASSSLQGSHEQYF; V gene: TRBV27; D gene: -; J gene: TRBJ2-7; clone size: -
CDR3 DNA: TGTGCCAGCAGTGAAAGTGCAGGGTCTGGAAACACCATATATTTT; CDR3 protein: CASSESAGSGNTIYF; V gene: TRBV6-1; D gene: -; J gene: TRBJ1-3; clone size: -
CDR3 DNA: TGTGCCAGCAGTGGGCGACTAGCGGGGGGCCCCGGGGAGCTGTTTTTT; CDR3 protein: CASSGRLAGGPGELFF; V gene: TRBV28; D gene: TRBD2; J gene: TRBJ2-2; clone size: -
CDR3 DNA: TGTGCCAGCACCCAACGGGGGTCAGTCGGGGAGCTGTTTTTT; CDR3 protein: CASTQRGSVGELFF; V gene: TRBV5-4; D gene: -; J gene: TRBJ2-2; clone size: -
CDR3 DNA: TGTGCCAGCAGCCGCACAACGGGGGACAACACCGGGGAGCTGTTTTTT; CDR3 protein: CASSRTTGDNTGELFF; V gene: TRBV5-5; D gene: -; J gene: TRBJ2-2; clone size: -
CDR3 DNA: TGTGCCAGCAGTTACCGCTCCCGGGACTATCAGCCCCAGCATTTT; CDR3 protein: CASSYRSRDYQPQHF; V gene: TRBV6-6; D gene: -; J gene: TRBJ1-5; clone size: -
CDR3 DNA: TGTGCCAGCAGCCACGACAGGGGATTTAACACCGGGGAGCTGTTTTTT; CDR3 protein: CASSHDRGFNTGELFF; V gene: TRBV3-1/TRBV3-2; D gene: TRBD1; J gene: TRBJ2-2; clone size: -
CDR3 DNA: TGCAGCGTTGAAGAGGGGCTAGGTCAGCCCCAGCATTTT; CDR3 protein: CSVEEGLGQPQHF; V gene: TRBV29-1; D gene: -; J gene: TRBJ1-5; clone size: -
CDR3 DNA: TGTGCCAGCAGCTTTGTCGACAGGGCGTACGAGCAGTACTTC; CDR3 protein: CASSFVDRAYEQYF; V gene: TRBV5-5; D gene: TRBD1; J gene: TRBJ2-7; clone size: -
CDR3 DNA: TGTGCCAGTAGCGAGGACAGGGGGCTAATGAGCACTGAAGCTTTCTTT; CDR3 protein: CASSEDRGLMSTEAFF; V gene: TRBV19; D gene: TRBD1; J gene: TRBJ1-1; clone size: -
CDR3 DNA: TGCGCCAGCAGCTCCGGGACTAGCGGTATAGAGACCCAGTACTTC; CDR3 protein: CASSSGTSGIETQYF; V gene: TRBV5-1; D gene: TRBD2; J gene: TRBJ2-5; clone size: once
CDR3 DNA: TGTGCCAGCAGCTTGAGGCTAGCGGGGGACCACCGAGGGGAGCTGTTTTTT; CDR3 protein: CASSLRLAGDHRGELFF; V gene: TRBV11-3; D gene: TRBD2; J gene: TRBJ2-2; clone size: -
CDR3 DNA: TGTGCCAGCAATTTCTTGACAGGGAGCACCGGGGAGCTGTTTTTT; CDR3 protein: CASNFLTGSTGELFF; V gene: TRBV6-6; D gene: TRBD1; J gene: TRBJ2-2; clone size: -
CDR3 DNA: TGTGCCAGCAGCCCTAGCGTCGAGTACAATCAGCCCCAGCATTTT; CDR3 protein: CASSPSVEYNQPQHF; V gene: TRBV7-2; D gene: -; J gene: TRBJ1-5; clone size: once
CDR3 DNA: TGCGCCAGCAGCCAGTATACTGGCGGGGGGGCGTCAGATACGCAGTATTTT; CDR3 protein: CASSQYTGGGASDTQYF; V gene: TRBV4-1; D gene: TRBD2; J gene: TRBJ2-3; clone size: -
CDR3 DNA: TGTGCCAGTACGGGAGGCTGGGGCGGGGGCCAGCCCCAGCATTTT; CDR3 protein: CASTGGWGGGQPQHF; V gene: TRBV19; D gene: -; J gene: TRBJ1-5; clone size: -
CDR3 DNA: TGTGCCAGCAGTTACCCTATGGGACAGGAATATGGCTACACCTTC; CDR3 protein: CASSYPMGQEYGYTF; V gene: TRBV6-5; D gene: TRBD1; J gene: TRBJ1-2; clone size: once